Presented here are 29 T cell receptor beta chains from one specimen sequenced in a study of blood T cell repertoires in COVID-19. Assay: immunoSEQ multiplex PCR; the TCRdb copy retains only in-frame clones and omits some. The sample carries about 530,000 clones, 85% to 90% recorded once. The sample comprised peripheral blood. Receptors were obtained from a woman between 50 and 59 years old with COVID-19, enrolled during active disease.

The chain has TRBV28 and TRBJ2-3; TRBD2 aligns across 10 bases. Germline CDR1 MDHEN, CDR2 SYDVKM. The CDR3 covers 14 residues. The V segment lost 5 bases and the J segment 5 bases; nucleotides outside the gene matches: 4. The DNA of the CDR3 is TGTGCCAGCAGTGTTTTAGCGGGGGGAGATACGCAGTATTTT. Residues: CASSVLAGGDTQYF.

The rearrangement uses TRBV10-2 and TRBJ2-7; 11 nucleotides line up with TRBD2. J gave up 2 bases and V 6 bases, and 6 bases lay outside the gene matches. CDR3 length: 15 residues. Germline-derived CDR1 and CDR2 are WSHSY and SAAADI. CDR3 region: CASRLGTSGTYEQYF. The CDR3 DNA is TGCGCCAGCAGGCTTGGGACTAGCGGAACCTACGAGCAGTACTTC.

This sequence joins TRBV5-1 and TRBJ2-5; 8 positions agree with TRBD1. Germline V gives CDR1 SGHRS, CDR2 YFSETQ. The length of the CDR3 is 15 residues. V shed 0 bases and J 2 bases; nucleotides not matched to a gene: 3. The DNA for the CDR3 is TGCGCCAGCAGCTTGGGACAGGGGCGACAAGAGACCCAGTACTTC. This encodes CASSLGQGRQETQYF. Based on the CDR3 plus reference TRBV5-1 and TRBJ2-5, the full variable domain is KAGVTQTPRYLIKTRGQQVTLSCSPISGHRSVSWYQQTPGQGLQFLFEYFSETQRNKGNFPGRFSGRQFSNSRSEMNVSTLELGDSALYLCASSLGQGRQETQYFGPGTRLLVL.

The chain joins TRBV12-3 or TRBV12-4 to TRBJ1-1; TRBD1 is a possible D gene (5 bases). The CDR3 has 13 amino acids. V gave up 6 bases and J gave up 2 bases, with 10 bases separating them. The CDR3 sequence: CASRTDFNTEAFF. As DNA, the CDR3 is TGTGCCAGCAGGACAGATTTTAACACTGAAGCTTTCTTT.

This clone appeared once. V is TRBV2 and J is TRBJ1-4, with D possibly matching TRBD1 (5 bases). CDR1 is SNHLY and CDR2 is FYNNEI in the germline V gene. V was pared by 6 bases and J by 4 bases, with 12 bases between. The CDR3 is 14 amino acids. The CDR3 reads CASRGGPINEKLFF. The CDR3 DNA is TGTGCCAGCAGGGGGGGACCGATTAATGAAAAACTGTTTTTT.

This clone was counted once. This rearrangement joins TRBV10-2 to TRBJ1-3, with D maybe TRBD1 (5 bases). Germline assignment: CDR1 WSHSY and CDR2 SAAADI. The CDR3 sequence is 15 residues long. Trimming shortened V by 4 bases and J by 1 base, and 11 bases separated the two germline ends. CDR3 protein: CASSALGLSGNTIYF. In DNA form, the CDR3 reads TGCGCCAGCAGTGCATTGGGACTTTCTGGAAACACCATATATTTT.

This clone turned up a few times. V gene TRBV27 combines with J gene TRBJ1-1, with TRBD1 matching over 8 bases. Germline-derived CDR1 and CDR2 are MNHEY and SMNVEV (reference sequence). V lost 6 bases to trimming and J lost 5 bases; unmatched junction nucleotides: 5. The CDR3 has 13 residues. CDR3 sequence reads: CASRLQGETEAFF. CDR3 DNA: TGTGCCAGCAGACTACAGGGGGAGACTGAAGCTTTCTTT.

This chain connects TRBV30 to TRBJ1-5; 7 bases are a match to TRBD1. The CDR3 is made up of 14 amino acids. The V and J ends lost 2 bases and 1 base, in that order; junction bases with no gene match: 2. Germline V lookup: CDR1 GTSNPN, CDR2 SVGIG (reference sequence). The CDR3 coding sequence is TGTGCCTGGAGTCCCAGGGGGAGCAATCAGCCCCAGCATTTT. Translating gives CAWSPRGSNQPQHF.

CDR3 amino acids: CASSIGHRVHEETEAFF. CDR3 DNA: TGTGCCAGTAGTATAGGGCACAGGGTCCATGAGGAGACTGAAGCTTTCTTT. The genes are TRBV19 and TRBJ1-1, with a weak D call TRBD1 (6 bases). From germline, CDR1 is LNHDA and CDR2 SQIVND (reference sequence). The CDR3 contains 17 residues. V was trimmed by 1 base and J by 5 bases, leaving 20 bases between them.

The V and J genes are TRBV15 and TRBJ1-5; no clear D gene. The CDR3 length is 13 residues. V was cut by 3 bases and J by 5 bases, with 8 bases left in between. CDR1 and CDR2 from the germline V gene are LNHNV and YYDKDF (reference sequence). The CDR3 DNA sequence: TGTGCCACCAGCAGGGAACGGGATCAGCCCCAGCATTTT. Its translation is CATSRERDQPQHF.

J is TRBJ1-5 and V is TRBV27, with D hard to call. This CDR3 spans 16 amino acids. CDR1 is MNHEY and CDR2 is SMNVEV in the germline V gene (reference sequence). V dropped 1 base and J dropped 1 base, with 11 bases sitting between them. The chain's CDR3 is CASSLFGLSSNQPQHF. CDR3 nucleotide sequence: TGTGCCAGCAGTTTATTTGGACTCTCGAGCAATCAGCCCCAGCATTTT.

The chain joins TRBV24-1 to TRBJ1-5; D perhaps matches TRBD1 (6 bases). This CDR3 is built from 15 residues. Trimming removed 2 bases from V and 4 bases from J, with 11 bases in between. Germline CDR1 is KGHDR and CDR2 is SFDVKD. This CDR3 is CATSDSQGRNQPQHF. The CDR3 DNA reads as TGTGCCACCAGTGATTCCCAGGGGCGAAATCAGCCCCAGCATTTT.

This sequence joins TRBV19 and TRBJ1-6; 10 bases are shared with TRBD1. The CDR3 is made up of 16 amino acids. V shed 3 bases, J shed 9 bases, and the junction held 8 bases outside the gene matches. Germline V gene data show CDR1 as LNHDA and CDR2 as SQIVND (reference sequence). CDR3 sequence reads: CASSISGTGVGSPLHF. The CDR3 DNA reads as TGTGCCAGTAGTATCAGTGGGACAGGGGTGGGTTCACCCCTCCACTTT.

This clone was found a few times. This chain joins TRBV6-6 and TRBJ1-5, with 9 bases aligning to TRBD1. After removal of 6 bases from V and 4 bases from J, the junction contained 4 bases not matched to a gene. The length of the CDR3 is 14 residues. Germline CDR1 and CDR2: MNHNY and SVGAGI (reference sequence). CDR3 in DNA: TGTGCCAGCAGGACCGGGACAGGGAATCAGCCCCAGCATTTT. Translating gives CASRTGTGNQPQHF.

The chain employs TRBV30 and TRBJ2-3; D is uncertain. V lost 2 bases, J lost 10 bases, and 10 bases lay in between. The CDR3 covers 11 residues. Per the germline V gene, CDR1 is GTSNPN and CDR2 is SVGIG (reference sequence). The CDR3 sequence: CAWSLYSAQYF. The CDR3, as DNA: TGTGCCTGGAGTCTCTACAGTGCGCAGTATTTT. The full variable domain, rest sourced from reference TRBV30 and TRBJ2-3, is SQTIHQWPATLVQPVGSPLSLECTVEGTSNPNLYWYRQAAGRGLQLLFYSVGIGQISSEVPQNLSASRPQDRQFILSSKKLLLSDSGFYLCAWSLYSAQYFGPGTRLTVL.

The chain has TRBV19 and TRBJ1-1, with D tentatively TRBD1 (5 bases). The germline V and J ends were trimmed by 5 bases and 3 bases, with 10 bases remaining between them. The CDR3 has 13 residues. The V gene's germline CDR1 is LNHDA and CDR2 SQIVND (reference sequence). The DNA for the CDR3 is TGTGCCAGTAGTGTCACCAGGGACACTGAAGCTTTCTTT. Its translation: CASSVTRDTEAFF.

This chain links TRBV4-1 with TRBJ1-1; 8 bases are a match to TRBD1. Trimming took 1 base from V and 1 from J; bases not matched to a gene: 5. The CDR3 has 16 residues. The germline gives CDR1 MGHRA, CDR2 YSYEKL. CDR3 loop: CASSQGTTGGNTEAFF. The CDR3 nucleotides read TGCGCCAGCAGCCAAGGCACTACAGGGGGGAACACTGAAGCTTTCTTT.

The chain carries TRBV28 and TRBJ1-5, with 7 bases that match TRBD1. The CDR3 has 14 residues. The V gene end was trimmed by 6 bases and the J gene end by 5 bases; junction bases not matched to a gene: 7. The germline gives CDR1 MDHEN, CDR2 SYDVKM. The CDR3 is CASSAGTVYQPQHF. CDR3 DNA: TGTGCCAGCAGCGCTGGGACAGTATATCAGCCCCAGCATTTT.

For the CDR3, the DNA is TGTGCCAGCAGCCCCGGGGGGACAGGGGTAATTTCGGATGGCTACACCTTC. Protein sequence: CASSPGGTGVISDGYTF. The chain has TRBV7-2 and TRBJ1-2; 10 nucleotides align to TRBD1. CDR3 length equals 17 residues. In germline, CDR1 is SGHTA, CDR2 FQGNSA. The junction had 15 bases not matched to a gene; V was cut back by 5 bases and J by 6 bases.

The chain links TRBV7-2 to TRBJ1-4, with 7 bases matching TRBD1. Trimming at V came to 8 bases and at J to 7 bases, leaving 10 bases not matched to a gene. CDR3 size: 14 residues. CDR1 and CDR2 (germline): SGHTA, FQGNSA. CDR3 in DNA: TGTGCCAGCTCCCCCGGGACAGCAGGTGAAAAACTGTTTTTT. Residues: CASSPGTAGEKLFF.

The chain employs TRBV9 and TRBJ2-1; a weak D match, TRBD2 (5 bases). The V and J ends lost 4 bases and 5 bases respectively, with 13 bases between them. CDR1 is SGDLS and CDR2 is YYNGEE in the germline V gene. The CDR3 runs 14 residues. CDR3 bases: TGTGCCAGCAGCTTCTTCGGGGAAAACAATGAGCAGTTCTTC. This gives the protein CASSFFGENNEQFF.

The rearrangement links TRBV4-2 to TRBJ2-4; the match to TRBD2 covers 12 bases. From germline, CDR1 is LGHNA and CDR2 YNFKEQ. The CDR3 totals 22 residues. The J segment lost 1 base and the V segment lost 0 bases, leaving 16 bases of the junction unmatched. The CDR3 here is CASSQEPLAGGRVVGAKNIQYF. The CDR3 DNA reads TGTGCCAGCAGCCAAGAGCCCCTAGCGGGGGGGCGGGTTGTCGGGGCCAAAAACATTCAGTACTTC.

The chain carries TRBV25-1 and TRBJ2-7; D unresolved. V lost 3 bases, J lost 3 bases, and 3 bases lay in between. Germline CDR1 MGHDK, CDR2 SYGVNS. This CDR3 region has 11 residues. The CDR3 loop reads CASSDGYEQYF. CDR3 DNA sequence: TGTGCCAGCAGTGACGGCTACGAGCAGTACTTC.

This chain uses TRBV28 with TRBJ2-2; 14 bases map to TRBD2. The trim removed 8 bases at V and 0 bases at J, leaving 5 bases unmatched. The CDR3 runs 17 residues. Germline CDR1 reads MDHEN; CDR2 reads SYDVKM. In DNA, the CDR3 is TGTGCCAGCCGGGGGACTAGCGGGGGTTCGAACACCGGGGAGCTGTTTTTT. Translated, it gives CASRGTSGGSNTGELFF.

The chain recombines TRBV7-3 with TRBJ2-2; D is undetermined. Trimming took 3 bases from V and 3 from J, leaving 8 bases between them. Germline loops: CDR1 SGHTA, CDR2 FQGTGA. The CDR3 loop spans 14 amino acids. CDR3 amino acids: CASSFQAYTGELFF. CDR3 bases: TGTGCCAGCAGCTTTCAAGCCTACACCGGGGAGCTGTTTTTT. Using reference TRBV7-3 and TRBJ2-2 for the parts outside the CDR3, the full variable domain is GAGVSQTPSNKVTEKGKYVELRCDPISGHTALYWYRQSLGQGPEFLIYFQGTGAADDSGLPNDRFFAVRPEGSVSTLKIQRTERGDSAVYLCASSFQAYTGELFFGEGSRLTVL.

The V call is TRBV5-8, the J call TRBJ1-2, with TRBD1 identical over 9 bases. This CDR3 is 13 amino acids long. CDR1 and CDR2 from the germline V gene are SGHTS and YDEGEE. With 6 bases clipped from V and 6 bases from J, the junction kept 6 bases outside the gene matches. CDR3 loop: CASNLDRGHGYTF. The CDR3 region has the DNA TGTGCCAGCAACCTGGACAGGGGACATGGCTACACCTTC.

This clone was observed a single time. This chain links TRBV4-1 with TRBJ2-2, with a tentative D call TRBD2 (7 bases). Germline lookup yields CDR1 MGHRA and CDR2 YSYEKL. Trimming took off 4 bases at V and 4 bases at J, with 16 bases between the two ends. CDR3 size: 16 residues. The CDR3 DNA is TGCGCCAGCAGCCCAGGGAGGGGGTCGGTCACCGGGGAGCTGTTTTTT. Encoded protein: CASSPGRGSVTGELFF.

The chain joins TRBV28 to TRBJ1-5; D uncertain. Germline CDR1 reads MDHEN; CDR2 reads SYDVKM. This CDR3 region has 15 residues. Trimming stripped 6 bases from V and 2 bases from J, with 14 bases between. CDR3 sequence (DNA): TGTGCCAGCAGCCCGGGTTCTTTGGGCAATCAGCCCCAGCATTTT. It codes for CASSPGSLGNQPQHF.

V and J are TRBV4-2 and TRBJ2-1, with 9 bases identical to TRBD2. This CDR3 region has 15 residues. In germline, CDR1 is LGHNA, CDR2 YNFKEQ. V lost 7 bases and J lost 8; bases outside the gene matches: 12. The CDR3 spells CASTPTGGGADEQFF. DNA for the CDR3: TGTGCCAGCACCCCAACCGGCGGGGGGGCAGATGAGCAGTTCTTC.